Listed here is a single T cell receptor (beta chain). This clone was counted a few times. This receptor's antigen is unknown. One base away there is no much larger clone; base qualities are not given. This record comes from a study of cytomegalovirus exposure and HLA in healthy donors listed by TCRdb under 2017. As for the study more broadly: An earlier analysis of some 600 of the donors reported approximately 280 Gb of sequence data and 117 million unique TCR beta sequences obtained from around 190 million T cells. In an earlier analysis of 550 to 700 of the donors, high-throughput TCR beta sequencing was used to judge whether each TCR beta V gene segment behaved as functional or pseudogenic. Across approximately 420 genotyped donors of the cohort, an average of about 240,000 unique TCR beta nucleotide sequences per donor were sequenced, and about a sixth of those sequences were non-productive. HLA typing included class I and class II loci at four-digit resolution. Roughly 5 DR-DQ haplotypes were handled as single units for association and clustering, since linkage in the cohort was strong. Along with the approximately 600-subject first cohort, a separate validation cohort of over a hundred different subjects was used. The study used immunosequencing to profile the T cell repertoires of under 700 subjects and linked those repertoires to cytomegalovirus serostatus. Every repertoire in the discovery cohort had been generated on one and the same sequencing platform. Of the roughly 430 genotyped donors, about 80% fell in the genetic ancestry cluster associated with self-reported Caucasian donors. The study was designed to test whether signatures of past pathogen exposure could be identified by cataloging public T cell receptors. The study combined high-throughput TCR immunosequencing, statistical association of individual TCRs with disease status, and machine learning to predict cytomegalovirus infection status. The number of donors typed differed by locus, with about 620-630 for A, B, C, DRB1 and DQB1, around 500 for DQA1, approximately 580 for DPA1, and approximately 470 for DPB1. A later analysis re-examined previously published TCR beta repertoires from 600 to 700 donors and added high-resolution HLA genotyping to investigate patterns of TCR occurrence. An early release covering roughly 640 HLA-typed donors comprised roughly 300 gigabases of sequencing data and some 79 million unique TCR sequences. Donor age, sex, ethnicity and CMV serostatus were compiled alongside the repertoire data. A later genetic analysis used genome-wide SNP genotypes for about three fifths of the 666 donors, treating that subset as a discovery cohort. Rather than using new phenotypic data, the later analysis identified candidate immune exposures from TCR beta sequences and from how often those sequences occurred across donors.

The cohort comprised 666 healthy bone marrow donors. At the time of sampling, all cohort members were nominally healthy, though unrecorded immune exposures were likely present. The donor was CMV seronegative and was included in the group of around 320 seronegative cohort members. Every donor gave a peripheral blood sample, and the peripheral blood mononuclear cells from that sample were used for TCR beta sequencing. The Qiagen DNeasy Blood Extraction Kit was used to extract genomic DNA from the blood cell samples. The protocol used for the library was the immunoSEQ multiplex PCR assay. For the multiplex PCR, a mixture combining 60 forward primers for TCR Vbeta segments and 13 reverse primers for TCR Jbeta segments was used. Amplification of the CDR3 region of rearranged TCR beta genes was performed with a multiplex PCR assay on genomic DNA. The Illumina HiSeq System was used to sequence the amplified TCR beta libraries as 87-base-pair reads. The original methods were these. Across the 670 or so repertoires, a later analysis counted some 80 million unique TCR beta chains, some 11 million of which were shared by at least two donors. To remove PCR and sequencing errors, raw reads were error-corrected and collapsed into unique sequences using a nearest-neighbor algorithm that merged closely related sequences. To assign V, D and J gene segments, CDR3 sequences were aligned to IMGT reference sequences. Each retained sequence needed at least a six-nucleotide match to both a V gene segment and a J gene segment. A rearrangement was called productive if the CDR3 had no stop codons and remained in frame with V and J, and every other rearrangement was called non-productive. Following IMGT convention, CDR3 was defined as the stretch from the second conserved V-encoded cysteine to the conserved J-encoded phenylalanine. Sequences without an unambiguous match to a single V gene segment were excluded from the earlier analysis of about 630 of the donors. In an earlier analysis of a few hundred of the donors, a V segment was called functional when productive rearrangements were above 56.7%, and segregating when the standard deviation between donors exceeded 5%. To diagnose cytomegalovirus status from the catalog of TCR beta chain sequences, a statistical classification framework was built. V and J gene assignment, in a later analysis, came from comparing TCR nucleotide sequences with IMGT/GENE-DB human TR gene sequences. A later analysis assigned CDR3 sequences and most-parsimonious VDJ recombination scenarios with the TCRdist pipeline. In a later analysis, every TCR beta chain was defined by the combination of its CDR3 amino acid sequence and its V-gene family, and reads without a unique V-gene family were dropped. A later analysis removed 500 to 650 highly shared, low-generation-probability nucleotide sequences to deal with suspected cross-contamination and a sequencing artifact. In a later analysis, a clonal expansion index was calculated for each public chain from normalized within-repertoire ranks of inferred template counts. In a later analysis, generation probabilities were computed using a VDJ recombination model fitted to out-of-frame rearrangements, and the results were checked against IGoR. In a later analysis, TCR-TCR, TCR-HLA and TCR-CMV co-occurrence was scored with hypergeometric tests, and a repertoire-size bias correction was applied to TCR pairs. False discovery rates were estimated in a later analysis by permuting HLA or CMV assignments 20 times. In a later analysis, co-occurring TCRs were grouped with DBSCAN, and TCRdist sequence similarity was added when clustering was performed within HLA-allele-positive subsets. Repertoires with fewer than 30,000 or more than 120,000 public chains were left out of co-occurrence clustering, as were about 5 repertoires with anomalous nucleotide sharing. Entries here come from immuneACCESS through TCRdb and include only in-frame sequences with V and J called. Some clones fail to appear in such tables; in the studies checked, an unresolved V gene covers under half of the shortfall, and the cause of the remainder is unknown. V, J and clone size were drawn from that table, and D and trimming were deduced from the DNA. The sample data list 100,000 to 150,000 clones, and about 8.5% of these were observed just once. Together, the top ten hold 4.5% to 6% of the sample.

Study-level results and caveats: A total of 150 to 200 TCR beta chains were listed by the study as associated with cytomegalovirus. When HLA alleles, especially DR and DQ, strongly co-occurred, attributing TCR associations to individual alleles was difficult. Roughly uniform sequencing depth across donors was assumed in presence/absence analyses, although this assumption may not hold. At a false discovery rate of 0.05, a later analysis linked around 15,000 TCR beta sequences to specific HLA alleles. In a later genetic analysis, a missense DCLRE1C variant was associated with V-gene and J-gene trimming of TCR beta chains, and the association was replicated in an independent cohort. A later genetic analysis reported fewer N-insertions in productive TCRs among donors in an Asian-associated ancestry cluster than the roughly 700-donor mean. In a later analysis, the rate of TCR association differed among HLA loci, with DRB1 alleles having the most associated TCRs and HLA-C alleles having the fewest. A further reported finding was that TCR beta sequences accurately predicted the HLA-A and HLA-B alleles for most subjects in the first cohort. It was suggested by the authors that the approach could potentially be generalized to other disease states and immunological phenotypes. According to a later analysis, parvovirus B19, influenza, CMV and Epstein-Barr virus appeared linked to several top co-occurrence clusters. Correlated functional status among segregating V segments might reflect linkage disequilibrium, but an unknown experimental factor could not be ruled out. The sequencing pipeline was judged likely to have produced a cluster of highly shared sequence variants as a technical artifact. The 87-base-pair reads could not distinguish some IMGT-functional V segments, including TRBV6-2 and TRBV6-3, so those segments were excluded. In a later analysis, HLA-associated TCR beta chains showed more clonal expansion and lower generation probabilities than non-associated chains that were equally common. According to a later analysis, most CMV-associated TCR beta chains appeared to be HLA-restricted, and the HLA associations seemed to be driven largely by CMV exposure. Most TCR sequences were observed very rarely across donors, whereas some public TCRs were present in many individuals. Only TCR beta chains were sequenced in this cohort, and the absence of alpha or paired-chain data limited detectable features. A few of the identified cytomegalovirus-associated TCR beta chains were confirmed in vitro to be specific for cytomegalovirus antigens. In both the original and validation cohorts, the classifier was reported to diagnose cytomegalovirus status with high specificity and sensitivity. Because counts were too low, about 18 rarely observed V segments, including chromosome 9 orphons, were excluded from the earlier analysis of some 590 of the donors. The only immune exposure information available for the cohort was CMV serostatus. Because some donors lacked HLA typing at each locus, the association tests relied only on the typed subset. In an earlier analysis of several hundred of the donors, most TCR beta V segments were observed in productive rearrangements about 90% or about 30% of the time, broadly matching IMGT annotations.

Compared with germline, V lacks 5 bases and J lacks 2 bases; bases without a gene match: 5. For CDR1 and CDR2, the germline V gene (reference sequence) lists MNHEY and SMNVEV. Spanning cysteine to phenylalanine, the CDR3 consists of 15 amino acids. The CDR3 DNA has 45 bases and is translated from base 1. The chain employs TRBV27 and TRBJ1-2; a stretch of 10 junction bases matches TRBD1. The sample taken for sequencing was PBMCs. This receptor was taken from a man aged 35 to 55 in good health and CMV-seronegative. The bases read TGTGCCAGCAGTCTGGACAGGGGGTTAAACTATGGCTACACCTTC. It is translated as CASSLDRGLNYGYTF.